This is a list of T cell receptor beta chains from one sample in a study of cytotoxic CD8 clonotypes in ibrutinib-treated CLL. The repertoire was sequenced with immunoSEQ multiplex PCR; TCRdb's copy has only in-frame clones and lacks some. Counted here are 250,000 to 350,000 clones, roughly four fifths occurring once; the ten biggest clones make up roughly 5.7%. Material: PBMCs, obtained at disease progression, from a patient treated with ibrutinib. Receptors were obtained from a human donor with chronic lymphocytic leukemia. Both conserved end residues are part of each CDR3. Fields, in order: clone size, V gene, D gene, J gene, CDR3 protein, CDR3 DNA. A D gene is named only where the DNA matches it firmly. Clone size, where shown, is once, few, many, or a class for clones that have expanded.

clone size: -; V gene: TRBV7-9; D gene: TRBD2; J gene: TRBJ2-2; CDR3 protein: CASSPSLRSLAGVSGELFF; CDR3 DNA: TGTGCCAGCAGCCCGTCCTTAAGGTCCTTAGCGGGAGTGTCCGGGGAGCTGTTTTTT
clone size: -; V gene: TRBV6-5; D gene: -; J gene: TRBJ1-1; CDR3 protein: CASSLQGGSTEAFF; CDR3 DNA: TGTGCCAGCAGTCTACAGGGTGGGAGCACTGAAGCTTTCTTT
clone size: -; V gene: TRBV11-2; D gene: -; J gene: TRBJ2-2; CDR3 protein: CASSLLGGTGELFF; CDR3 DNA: TGTGCCAGCAGCTTATTGGGCGGAACCGGGGAGCTGTTTTTT
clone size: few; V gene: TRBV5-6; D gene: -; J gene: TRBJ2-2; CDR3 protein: CASSLEPTNTGELFF; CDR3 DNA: TGTGCCAGCAGCTTGGAGCCTACCAACACCGGGGAGCTGTTTTTT
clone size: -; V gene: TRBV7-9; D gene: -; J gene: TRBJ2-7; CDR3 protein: CASSPGFEQYF; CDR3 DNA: TGTGCCAGCAGCCCTGGGTTCGAGCAGTACTTC
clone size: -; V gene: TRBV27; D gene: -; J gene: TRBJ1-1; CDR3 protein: CASSFARRVAFF; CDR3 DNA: TGTGCCAGCAGTTTCGCGCGGCGGGTTGCTTTCTTT
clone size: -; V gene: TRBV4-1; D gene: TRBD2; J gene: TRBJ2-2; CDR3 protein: CASSPYRSLAGGNTGELFF; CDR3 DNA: TGCGCCAGCAGCCCTTACCGTTCTCTAGCGGGGGGGAACACCGGGGAGCTGTTTTTT
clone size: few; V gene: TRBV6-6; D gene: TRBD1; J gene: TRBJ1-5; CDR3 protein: CASSSLQGVCQPQHF; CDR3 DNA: TGTGCCAGCAGTTCCCTCCAGGGGGTATGTCAGCCCCAGCATTTT
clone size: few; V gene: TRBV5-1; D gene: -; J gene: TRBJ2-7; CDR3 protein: CASSLGRTYEQYF; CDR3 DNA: TGCGCCAGCAGCTTGGGACGGACCTACGAGCAGTACTTC
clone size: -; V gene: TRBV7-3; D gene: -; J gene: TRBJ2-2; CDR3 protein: CASSLLWGGELFF; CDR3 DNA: TGTGCCAGCAGCCTCCTGTGGGGAGGGGAGCTGTTTTTT
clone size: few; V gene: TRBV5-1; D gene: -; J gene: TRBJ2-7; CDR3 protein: CASSLYQAYEQYF; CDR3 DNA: TGCGCCAGCAGCTTGTATCAGGCCTACGAGCAGTACTTC
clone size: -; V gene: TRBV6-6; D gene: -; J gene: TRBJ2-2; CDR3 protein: CASSSPGARSGELFF; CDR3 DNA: TGTGCCAGCAGTTCCCCAGGGGCCCGGAGCGGGGAGCTGTTTTTT
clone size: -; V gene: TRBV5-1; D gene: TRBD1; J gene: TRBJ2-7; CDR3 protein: CASSGTGVVYEQYF; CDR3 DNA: TGCGCCAGCAGCGGCACAGGGGTTGTCTACGAGCAGTACTTC
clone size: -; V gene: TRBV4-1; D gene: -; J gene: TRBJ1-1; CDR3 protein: CASSQEYGQGPTHALNTEAFF; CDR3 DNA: TGCGCCAGCAGCCAAGAGTACGGCCAGGGTCCAACCCACGCCCTGAACACTGAAGCTTTCTTT
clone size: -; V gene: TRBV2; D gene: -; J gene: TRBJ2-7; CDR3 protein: CASSGSLFEQYF; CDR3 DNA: TGTGCCAGCAGTGGTAGTCTTTTCGAGCAGTACTTC
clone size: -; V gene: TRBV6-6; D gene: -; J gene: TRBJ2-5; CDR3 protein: CASRSDGGWAQYF; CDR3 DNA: TGTGCCAGCAGATCGGACGGAGGTTGGGCCCAGTACTTC
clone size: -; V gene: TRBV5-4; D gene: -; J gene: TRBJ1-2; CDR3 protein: CASRYRVGYGYTF; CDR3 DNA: TGTGCCAGCAGGTACAGGGTTGGCTATGGCTACACCTTC
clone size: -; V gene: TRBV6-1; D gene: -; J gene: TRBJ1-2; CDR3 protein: CASSRDISYGYTF; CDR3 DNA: TGTGCCAGCAGCCGGGACATCTCCTATGGCTACACCTTC
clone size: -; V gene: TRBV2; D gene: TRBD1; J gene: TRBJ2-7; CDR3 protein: CASSVWFFRQGDSYEQYF; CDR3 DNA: TGTGCCAGCAGTGTCTGGTTCTTCCGACAGGGGGACTCCTACGAGCAGTACTTC
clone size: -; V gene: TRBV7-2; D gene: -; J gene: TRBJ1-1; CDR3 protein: CASSTPKYGPNTEAFF; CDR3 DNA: TGTGCCAGCAGCACTCCCAAGTATGGGCCGAACACTGAAGCTTTCTTT
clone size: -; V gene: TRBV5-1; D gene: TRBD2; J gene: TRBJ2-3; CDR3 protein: CASSGLAGGIATQYF; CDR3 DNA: TGCGCCAGCAGCGGACTAGCGGGGGGAATTGCTACGCAGTATTTT
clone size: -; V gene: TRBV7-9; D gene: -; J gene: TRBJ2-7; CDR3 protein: CASSLKGYHEQYF; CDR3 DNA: TGTGCCAGCAGCTTAAAGGGTTACCACGAGCAGTACTTC
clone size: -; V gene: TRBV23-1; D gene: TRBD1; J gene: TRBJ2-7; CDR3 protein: CASRHRGPSYEQYF; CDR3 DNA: TGCGCCAGCAGACACAGGGGGCCCTCCTACGAGCAGTACTTC
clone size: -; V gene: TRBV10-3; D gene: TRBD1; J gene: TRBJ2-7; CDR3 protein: CAIRPGQETYEQYF; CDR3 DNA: TGTGCCATCAGGCCGGGACAGGAAACCTACGAGCAGTACTTC